This TCR beta chain appears in the sequencing data of a study of PD-L1 blockade in urothelial cancer. With V trimmed by 3 bases and J by 5 bases, 6 bases remained unmatched. Germline V lookup: CDR1 SGHRS, CDR2 YFSETQ. The CDR3 loop spans 15 amino acids. Some clones are missing from TCRdb's copy, which holds only in-frame ones; the method was immunoSEQ multiplex PCR. In the table there are roughly 90,000 clones, more than 90% of which are singletons. The origin of this receptor is a man aged 60-69 years with urothelial cancer. Sequences were derived from PBMCs, sampled around atezolizumab (anti-PD-L1) treatment. The chain combines TRBV5-1 with TRBJ1-4; 8 bases agree with TRBD1. CDR3 amino acids: CASSSQGQENEKLFF. The CDR3 nucleotides read TGCGCCAGCAGCTCACAGGGACAGGAGAATGAAAAACTGTTTTTT. The variable domain in full, completed from reference TRBV5-1 and TRBJ1-4, reads KAGVTQTPRYLIKTRGQQVTLSCSPISGHRSVSWYQQTPGQGLQFLFEYFSETQRNKGNFPGRFSGRQFSNSRSEMNVSTLELGDSALYLCASSSQGQENEKLFFGSGTQLSVL.